This T cell receptor (beta chain) was sequenced in a study of blood T cell repertoires in COVID-19. Libraries were prepared by immunoSEQ multiplex PCR; TCRdb keeps only in-frame clonotypes and omits some of them. The table records under 150,000 clones, around 87% of them present only once. V lost 1 base, J lost 0 bases, and 21 bases lay in between. The germline V gene encodes CDR1 LGHNA and CDR2 YNFKEQ. This CDR3 is built from 19 residues. The sample holds one count of this clone. The receptor comes from a man aged 45-60 years with active COVID-19. Material: peripheral blood. The chain uses TRBV4-2 and TRBJ1-1; possibly TRBD1 for D (6 bases). CDR3 in amino acids: CASSQGRRGRDMVNTEAFF. The DNA for the CDR3 is TGTGCCAGCAGCCAAGGAAGACGTGGCAGGGACATGGTGAACACTGAAGCTTTCTTT.